Listed here is a single T cell receptor beta chain. Its cognate antigen is unknown. This specimen belongs to a study of T cell responses to AZD1222 COVID-19 vaccine. Study-wide results and caveats: A mostly white British donor set with more females was recruited, and clonal diversity was possibly underestimated.

TCRdb's copy holds only in-frame clones and misses some; the assay was immunoSEQ multiplex PCR. The table has 180,000 or so clones, about 91% seen once. J was trimmed by 2 bases and V by 7 bases; bases with no gene match: 12. The CDR3 runs 16 residues. CDR1 and CDR2 from the germline V gene are MNHEY and SMNVEV (reference sequence). Source: peripheral blood, taken 28 days after the second AZD1222 dose. The chain joins TRBV27 to TRBJ1-1; 8 positions match TRBD1. This sequence originates from an adult who received the AZD1222 COVID-19 vaccine. CDR3 sequence: CASTLNSGGPNTEAFF. In nucleotides, the CDR3 is TGTGCCAGCACCCTTAATTCAGGGGGCCCCAACACTGAAGCTTTCTTT.